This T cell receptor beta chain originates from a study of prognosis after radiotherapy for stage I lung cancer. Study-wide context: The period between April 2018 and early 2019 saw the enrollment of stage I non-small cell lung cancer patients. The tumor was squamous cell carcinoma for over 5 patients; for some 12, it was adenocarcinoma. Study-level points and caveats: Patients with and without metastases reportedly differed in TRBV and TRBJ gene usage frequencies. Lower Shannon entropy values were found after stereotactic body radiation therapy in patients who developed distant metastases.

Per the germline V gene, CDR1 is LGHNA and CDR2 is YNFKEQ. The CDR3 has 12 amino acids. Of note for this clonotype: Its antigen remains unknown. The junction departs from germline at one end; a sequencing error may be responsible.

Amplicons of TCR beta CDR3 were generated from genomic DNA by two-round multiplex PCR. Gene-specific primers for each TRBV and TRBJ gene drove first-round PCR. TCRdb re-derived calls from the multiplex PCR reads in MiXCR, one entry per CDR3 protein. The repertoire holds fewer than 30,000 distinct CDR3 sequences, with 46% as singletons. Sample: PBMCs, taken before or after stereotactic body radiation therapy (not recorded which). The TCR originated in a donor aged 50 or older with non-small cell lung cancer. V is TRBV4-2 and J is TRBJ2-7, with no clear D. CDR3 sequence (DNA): TGTTCCAGCAGCCGCACCCCCTACGAGCAGTACTTC. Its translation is CSSSRTPYEQYF.